The rows below give T cell receptor beta chains drawn from one sample of a study of CD8 T cells in ankylosing spondylitis. Each CDR3 protein is one row after TCRdb ran MiXCR on the 5' RACE reads. This table holds about 240,000 distinct CDR3 sequences, 8% to 9.5% found once. Sequences were obtained from blood, either unsorted or a sorted T cell fraction (not recorded which). These receptors came from a male donor with ankylosing spondylitis or in good health (not recorded which). CDR3s include the opening cysteine and the closing phenylalanine or tryptophan.

v_gene	j_gene	CDR3aa
TRBV11-2	TRBJ2-7	CASSLGLAGGRSSYEQYF
TRBV19	TRBJ2-7	CASSIEARGFSEQYF
TRBV20-1	TRBJ1-5	CSARATGRGNQPQHF
TRBV10-2	TRBJ2-2	CASRLPGQGNTGELFF
TRBV12-3/TRBV12-4	TRBJ1-2	CASSPRQARDGYTF
TRBV7-9	TRBJ2-1	CASSPDAGYNEQFF
TRBV7-9	TRBJ2-1	CASSLRTPTYNEQFF
TRBV20-1	TRBJ2-7	CSASASGSPYEQYF
TRBV4-3	TRBJ1-3	CASSQGRQSSGNTIYF
TRBV5-1	TRBJ2-7	CASSLFGTESYEQYF
TRBV7-3	TRBJ2-1	CASSLTPADFNEQFF
TRBV20-1	TRBJ2-1	CSAIFPGLGTYEQFF
TRBV9	TRBJ2-3	CASTQGASGSTDTQYF
TRBV20-1	TRBJ2-5	CSALASSVETQYF
TRBV4-1	TRBJ2-7	CASSQEQGAYEQYF
TRBV7-9	TRBJ2-3	CASSLTQSTDTQYF
TRBV7-9	TRBJ2-3	CASSLGLAGGWTQYF
TRBV5-1	TRBJ2-1	CASSLGQAEVREQFF
TRBV7-9	TRBJ2-2	CASSSRTSEGGELFF
TRBV6-2/TRBV6-3	TRBJ2-1	CASSPREPTVFNEQFF
TRBV5-1	TRBJ2-2	CASSLQGAANTGELFF
TRBV7-3	TRBJ2-5	CASSLTSGSSQETQYF
TRBV10-3	TRBJ2-5	CAISGQVKETQYF
TRBV27	TRBJ2-2	CASSLIAGVSTGELFF
TRBV12-3/TRBV12-4	TRBJ2-7	CASDKGLGRESEQYF
TRBV7-9	TRBJ2-3	CASSRTSRTDTQYF
TRBV7-2	TRBJ2-1	CASSSNRGLTQNEQFF
TRBV5-1	TRBJ2-2	CASSETGTANTGELFF
TRBV20-1	TRBJ2-1	CSAPPGGLAGYEQFF
TRBV28	TRBJ1-3	CAISKSSGNTIYF
TRBV6-1	TRBJ2-3	CASTPSTGRATDTQYF
TRBV9	TRBJ2-5	CASSAPGTGVETQYF
TRBV20-1	TRBJ1-5	CSAAQGGGNQPQHF
TRBV7-9	TRBJ2-1	CASSLGLRLAGNEQFF
TRBV6-1	TRBJ2-3	CASSGRLAGWADTQYF
TRBV3-1	TRBJ2-5	CASSRGRQETQYF
TRBV14	TRBJ2-2	CASSVLAGVGGELFF
TRBV5-1	TRBJ2-1	CASSLEGTVYNEQFF
TRBV20-1	TRBJ1-5	CSAREFRGGSNQPQHF
TRBV3-1	TRBJ1-1	CASSQADRNTEAFF
TRBV12-3/TRBV12-4	TRBJ1-1	CASSLGNEAFF
TRBV28	TRBJ1-5	CASSLLGQHSNQPQHF
TRBV7-9	TRBJ2-5	CASSLVGQKKETQYF
TRBV30	TRBJ1-3	CAVDSGGNTIYF
TRBV19	TRBJ2-7	CASSIVQGRDEQYF
TRBV30	TRBJ2-2	CAWTIGGSNGELFF
TRBV6-5	TRBJ2-7	CASSSIQGQGSSEQYF
TRBV19	TRBJ1-1	CASSMPRMNTEAFF
TRBV18	TRBJ2-3	CASSPGRFSTDTQYF
TRBV6-5	TRBJ1-1	CASSYLTVNTEAFF
TRBV10-3	TRBJ1-2	CAISPGTGRFGGYTF
TRBV4-3	TRBJ2-5	CASSQALRQETQYF
TRBV20-1	TRBJ2-7	CSARDPKRSSYEQYF
TRBV5-6	TRBJ1-6	CASSLWQVSISPLHF